This T cell receptor beta chain was captured by sequencing in a study of T-cell memory formation after mild COVID-19. Study in general: TCR clusters were mostly donor specific.

The length of the CDR3 is 16 residues. Germline CDR1 is SEHNR and CDR2 is FQNEAQ (reference sequence). Unmatched junction bases numbered 10, after V lost 5 bases and J lost 5 bases. This clonotype was detected a few times. Its target is unknown. Study results and caveats: Researchers report contracting CD4+ clones mostly in CM and EM, with CD8+ clones in EMRA. Day 15 to 85 contractors were CD4/CD8 balanced; later expanders leaned CD4+.

Constant-segment primers and 5'RACE yielded cDNA libraries for TCR alpha and TCR beta, each carrying sample barcodes and UMIs. Each CDR3 protein gets one entry after TCRdb re-called the 5' RACE reads with MiXCR. Of roughly 450,000 distinct CDR3 sequences in the sample, around a sixth were seen once. The chain couples TRBV7-9 to TRBJ1-5; 9 bases align to TRBD1. The TCR sequence derives from an adult woman who had mild COVID-19 (a few samples of this study predate the infection). Cell type and time point are not known. Input material: PBMCs or a T cell subset sorted from them (not recorded which). The CDR3 is CASSRTSGTGHQPQHF. The DNA for the CDR3 is TGTGCCAGCAGCAGGACCTCCGGGACAGGGCATCAGCCCCAGCATTTT.